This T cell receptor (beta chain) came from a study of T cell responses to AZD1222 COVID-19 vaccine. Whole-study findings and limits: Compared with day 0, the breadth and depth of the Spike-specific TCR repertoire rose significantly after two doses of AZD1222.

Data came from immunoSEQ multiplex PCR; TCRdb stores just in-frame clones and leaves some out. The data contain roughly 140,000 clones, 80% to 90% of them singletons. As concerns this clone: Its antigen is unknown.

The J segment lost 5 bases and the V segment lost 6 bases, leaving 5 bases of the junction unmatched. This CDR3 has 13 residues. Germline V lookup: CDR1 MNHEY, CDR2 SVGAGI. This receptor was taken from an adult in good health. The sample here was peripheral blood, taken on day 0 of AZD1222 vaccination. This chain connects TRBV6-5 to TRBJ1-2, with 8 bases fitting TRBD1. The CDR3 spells CASRLTGDYGYTF. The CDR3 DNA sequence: TGTGCCAGCAGGCTGACAGGGGATTATGGCTACACCTTC.